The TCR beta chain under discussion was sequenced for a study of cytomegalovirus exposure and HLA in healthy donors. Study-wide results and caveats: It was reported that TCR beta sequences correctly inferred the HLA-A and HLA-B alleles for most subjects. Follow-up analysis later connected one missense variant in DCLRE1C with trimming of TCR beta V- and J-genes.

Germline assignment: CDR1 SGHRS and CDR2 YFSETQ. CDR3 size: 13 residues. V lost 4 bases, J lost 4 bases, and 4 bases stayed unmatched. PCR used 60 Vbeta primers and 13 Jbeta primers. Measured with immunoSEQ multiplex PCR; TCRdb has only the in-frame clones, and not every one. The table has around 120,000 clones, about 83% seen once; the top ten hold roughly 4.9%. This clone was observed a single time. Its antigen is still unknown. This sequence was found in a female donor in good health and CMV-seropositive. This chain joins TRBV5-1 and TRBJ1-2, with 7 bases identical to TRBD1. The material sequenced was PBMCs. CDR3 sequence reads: CASSPGTVYGYTF. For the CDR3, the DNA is TGCGCCAGCAGCCCCGGGACAGTCTATGGCTACACCTTC.